Listed below are T cell receptor beta chains from one sample, sequenced in a study of blood T cell repertoires in COVID-19. This table comes from immunoSEQ multiplex PCR, and its TCRdb copy is limited to in-frame clones, with some not included. The repertoire consists of just over 250,000 clones, with about nine tenths occurring once and the leading ten covering around 10%. The material sequenced was peripheral blood. These receptors were taken from a man in his forties who had recovered from COVID-19. The CDR3 runs from the conserved cysteine through the conserved F or W. A D gene is named only where the DNA matches it firmly. Some rows mark clone size as missing; the rest say once, few, many or name a class of expanded clone.

size: .
D: TRBD1
V: TRBV5-3
J: TRBJ1-3
CDR3: CARSPLGQAASGNTIYF
DNA: TGTGCCAGAAGCCCGCTGGGACAGGCTGCCTCTGGAAACACCATATATTTT

size: few
D: .
V: TRBV27
J: TRBJ1-3
CDR3: CASSHQGGGNTIYF
DNA: TGTGCCAGCAGTCATCAGGGAGGAGGAAACACCATATATTTT

size: once
D: .
V: TRBV6-5
J: TRBJ1-5
CDR3: CASRREADQPQHF
DNA: TGTGCCAGCAGGCGGGAGGCGGATCAGCCCCAGCATTTT

size: .
D: TRBD1
V: TRBV20-1
J: TRBJ1-5
CDR3: CSASEAGGRNQPQHF
DNA: TGCAGTGCTAGTGAAGCAGGGGGCCGCAATCAGCCCCAGCATTTT

size: .
D: TRBD2
V: TRBV18
J: TRBJ2-3
CDR3: CASSPRTSGIHSTDTQYF
DNA: TGTGCCAGCTCACCTCGGACTAGCGGGATACACAGCACAGATACGCAGTATTTT

size: .
D: .
V: TRBV5-3
J: TRBJ2-3
CDR3: CARSLGHGRWEEYF
DNA: TGTGCCAGAAGTTTGGGACACGGCCGTTGGGAGGAGTATTTT

size: .
D: .
V: TRBV27
J: TRBJ1-4
CDR3: CASSLSPDRPEKLFF
DNA: TGTGCCAGCAGTTTATCCCCCGACAGGCCTGAAAAACTGTTTTTT

size: .
D: .
V: TRBV19
J: TRBJ2-6
CDR3: CASSTLGANVLTF
DNA: TGTGCCAGTAGTACCCTTGGGGCCAACGTCCTGACTTTC

size: once
D: .
V: TRBV14
J: TRBJ2-3
CDR3: CASSRSLRTDTQYF
DNA: TGTGCCAGCAGCCGCAGTCTTCGCACAGATACGCAGTATTTT

size: .
D: .
V: TRBV7-2
J: TRBJ2-5
CDR3: CASSLSGGAALETQYF
DNA: TGTGCCAGCAGCTTGAGCGGAGGGGCGGCTCTGGAGACCCAGTACTTC

size: .
D: TRBD2
V: TRBV7-2
J: TRBJ2-1
CDR3: CASSLIASGGATNEQFF
DNA: TGTGCCAGCAGCTTAATCGCTAGCGGGGGGGCTACGAATGAGCAGTTCTTC

size: .
D: TRBD2
V: TRBV7-8
J: TRBJ2-5
CDR3: CASSPGTSGWTLETQYF
DNA: TGTGCCAGCAGCCCAGGGACTAGTGGGTGGACGTTGGAGACCCAGTACTTC

size: .
D: TRBD2
V: TRBV5-5
J: TRBJ2-1
CDR3: CASSQTSGRIGNEQFF
DNA: TGTGCCAGCAGCCAAACTAGCGGGAGAATCGGCAATGAGCAGTTCTTC

size: .
D: TRBD1
V: TRBV7-2
J: TRBJ1-2
CDR3: CASSLDGTAFYGYTF
DNA: TGTGCCAGCAGCTTGGACGGGACAGCTTTTTATGGCTACACCTTC

size: .
D: .
V: TRBV28
J: TRBJ2-5
CDR3: CASSEGREETQYF
DNA: TGTGCCAGCAGTGAAGGGCGGGAAGAGACCCAGTACTTC

size: .
D: TRBD2
V: TRBV19
J: TRBJ2-5
CDR3: CASSPGLAVIQETQYF
DNA: TGTGCCAGTAGTCCCGGGCTAGCGGTGATCCAAGAGACCCAGTACTTC

size: .
D: .
V: TRBV6-1
J: TRBJ1-2
CDR3: CASSERAGYGYTF
DNA: TGTGCCAGCAGTGAACGGGCGGGCTATGGCTACACCTTC

size: .
D: .
V: TRBV7-2
J: TRBJ1-2
CDR3: CASSLGPTGAYGYTF
DNA: TGTGCCAGCAGCTTAGGCCCTACAGGAGCCTATGGCTACACCTTC

size: .
D: TRBD1
V: TRBV6-6
J: TRBJ1-3
CDR3: CASKKGQGGGNTIYF
DNA: TGTGCCAGCAAAAAGGGACAGGGAGGCGGAAACACCATATATTTT

size: .
D: .
V: TRBV7-2
J: TRBJ1-2
CDR3: CASGPLYGYTF
DNA: TGTGCCAGCGGGCCCCTCTATGGCTACACCTTC